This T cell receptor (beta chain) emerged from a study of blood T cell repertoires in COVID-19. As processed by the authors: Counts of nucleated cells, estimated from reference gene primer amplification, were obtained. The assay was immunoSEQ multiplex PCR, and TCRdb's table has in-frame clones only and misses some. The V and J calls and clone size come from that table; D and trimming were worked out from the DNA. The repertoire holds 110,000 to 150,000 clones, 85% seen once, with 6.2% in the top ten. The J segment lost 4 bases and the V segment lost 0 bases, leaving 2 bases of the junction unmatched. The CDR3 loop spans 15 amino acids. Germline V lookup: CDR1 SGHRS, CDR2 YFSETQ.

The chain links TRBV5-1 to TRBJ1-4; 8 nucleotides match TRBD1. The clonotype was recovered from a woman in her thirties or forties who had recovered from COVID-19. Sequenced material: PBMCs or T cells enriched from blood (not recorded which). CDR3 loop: CASSLGDRLNEKLFF. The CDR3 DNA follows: TGCGCCAGCAGCTTGGGGGACAGGCTTAATGAAAAACTGTTTTTT.